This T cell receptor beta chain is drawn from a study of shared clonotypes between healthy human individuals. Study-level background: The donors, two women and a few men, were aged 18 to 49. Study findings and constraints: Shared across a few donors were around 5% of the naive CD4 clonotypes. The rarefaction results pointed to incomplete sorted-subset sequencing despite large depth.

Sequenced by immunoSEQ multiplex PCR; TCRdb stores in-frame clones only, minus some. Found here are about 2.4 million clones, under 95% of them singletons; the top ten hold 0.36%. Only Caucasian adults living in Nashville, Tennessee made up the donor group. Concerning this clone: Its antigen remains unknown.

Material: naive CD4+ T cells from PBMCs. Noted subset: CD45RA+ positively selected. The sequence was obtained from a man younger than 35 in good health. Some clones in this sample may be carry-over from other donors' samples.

The CDR3 bases are TGTGCCAGCAAAGGAGCTTCGGAGACCCAGTACTTC. As protein: CASKGASETQYF. The chain combines TRBV2 with TRBJ2-5; D remains unclear. With 7 bases removed from V and 5 bases from J, the gap between germline ends came to 11 bases. CDR3 length: 12 amino acids. Germline CDR1 and CDR2: SNHLY and FYNNEI. The variable domain in full, completed from reference TRBV2 and TRBJ2-5, reads EPEVTQTPSHQVTQMGQEVILRCVPISNHLYFYWYRQILGQKVEFLVSFYNNEISEKSEIFDDQFSVERPDGSNFTLKIRSTKLEDSAMYFCASKGASETQYFGPGTRLLVL.